The 30 T cell receptor beta chains reported below all come from one sample, sequenced in a study of shared clonotypes between healthy human individuals. Measured with immunoSEQ multiplex PCR; TCRdb has only the in-frame clones, and not every one. The sample records 450,000 to 600,000 clones, less than 85% being singletons. Specimen: PBMCs. These receptors came from a middle-aged woman in good health. Some clones in this sample may be carry-over from other donors' samples.

V gene TRBV6-6 combines with J gene TRBJ1-2; no clear D. This CDR3 has 13 amino acids. V was shortened by 0 bases and J by 7 bases, with 9 bases between the two germline ends. Looked up from germline, CDR1 is MNHNY and CDR2 is SVGAGI (reference sequence). The CDR3 DNA sequence: TGTGCCAGCAGTTACTCGGCAGAGGGTGGCTACACCTTC. This gives the protein CASSYSAEGGYTF.

CDR3 DNA: TGCGCCAGCGGGTCGGACAGGGCGGGAGATACGCAGTATTTT. It yields the protein CASGSDRAGDTQYF. The chain has TRBV5-1 and TRBJ2-3; 8 bases align to TRBD1. From germline, CDR1 is SGHRS and CDR2 YFSETQ. V was pared by 7 bases and J by 5 bases, with 9 bases of the junction left unmatched. CDR3 length: 14 amino acids.

V is TRBV7-2 and J is TRBJ2-7; TRBD1 matches 7 bases. The junction had 7 bases not matched to a gene; V was cut back by 5 bases and J by 3 bases. The CDR3 is made up of 14 amino acids. Looked up from germline, CDR1 is SGHTA and CDR2 is FQGNSA. The DNA of the CDR3 is TGTGCCAGCAGCAAGGCCGGGACAGACTACGAGCAGTACTTC. It codes for CASSKAGTDYEQYF.

V usage is TRBV5-1 and J usage is TRBJ2-1; 8 bases are shared with TRBD1. The CDR3 totals 16 residues. V gave up 0 bases and J gave up 4 bases; unmatched junction bases: 6. Per germline, CDR1 SGHRS and CDR2 YFSETQ. The CDR3 loop is CASSLVGTGLYNEQFF. CDR3 DNA: TGCGCCAGCAGCTTGGTGGGGACAGGCTTATACAATGAGCAGTTCTTC.

This clone has a handful of counts. DNA for the CDR3: TGTGCCAGCAGCACAAACAAGGATCAGCCCCAGCATTTT. It specifies CASSTNKDQPQHF. The chain joins TRBV7-8 to TRBJ1-5; D not certain. The germline gives CDR1 SGHVS, CDR2 FQNEAQ. Trimming took 5 bases from V and 5 from J, leaving 10 bases between them. The CDR3 has 13 residues.

This chain uses TRBV9 with TRBJ2-2; unclear D gene. The CDR3 is 13 residues long. The germline gives CDR1 SGDLS, CDR2 YYNGEE. The ends were cut back, 6 bases at V and 6 bases at J, with 12 bases in the middle. CDR3 sequence reads: CASTLWVAGELFF. DNA for the CDR3: TGTGCCAGCACCCTCTGGGTGGCCGGGGAGCTGTTTTTT.

V usage is TRBV4-2 and J usage is TRBJ2-5; 8 bases line up with TRBD2. CDR3 length: 14 residues. After removal of 4 bases from V and 4 bases from J, the junction contained 5 bases not matched to a gene. Germline V gene sequence: CDR1 LGHNA, CDR2 YNFKEQ. In nucleotides, the CDR3 is TGTGCCAGCAGCCCGGGGACTAGGGGAGAGACCCAGTACTTC. Its translation: CASSPGTRGETQYF.

The gene calls are TRBV19 and TRBJ2-1; perhaps TRBD2 as D (6 bases). CDR1 and CDR2 from the germline V gene are LNHDA and SQIVND (reference sequence). V was shortened by 2 bases and J by 3 bases, with 14 bases between the two germline ends. CDR3 size: 16 residues. CDR3 in amino acids: CASSIRWQGGYNEQFF. The CDR3 DNA sequence: TGTGCCAGTAGTATACGATGGCAGGGAGGCTACAATGAGCAGTTCTTC.

The chain uses TRBV9 and TRBJ1-1; the D is unclear. The germline V gene has CDR1 SGDLS and CDR2 YYNGEE. This CDR3 is built from 15 residues. V lost 2 bases and J lost 1, with 12 bases in between. The CDR3 DNA follows: TGTGCCAGCAGCGTGGGCGTCGGGTGGAACACTGAAGCTTTCTTT. Its translation: CASSVGVGWNTEAFF.

The chain is built from TRBV7-3 and TRBJ2-1; D remains ambiguous. V lost 2 bases to trimming and J lost 2 bases, with 7 bases between them. This CDR3 contains 14 residues. Germline CDR1 reads SGHTA; CDR2 reads FQGTGA. Here the CDR3 DNA reads TGTGCCAGCAGCTTAGCGGCGCCCTACAATGAGCAGTTCTTC. This encodes CASSLAAPYNEQFF.

This clone has only a few counts. J is TRBJ2-7 and V is TRBV27; possibly TRBD1 or TRBD2 for D (5 bases each). CDR1 and CDR2 (germline): MNHEY, SMNVEV (reference sequence). The CDR3 contains 15 residues. V lost 5 bases to trimming and J lost 4 bases, with 18 bases between them. The DNA for the CDR3 is TGTGCCAGCAGTCCCCCCGGGATGGGGGTTTACGAGCAGTACTTC. The encoded protein is CASSPPGMGVYEQYF.

The rearrangement links TRBV5-1 to TRBJ2-2; tentatively, D is TRBD1 (5 bases). Germline lookup yields CDR1 SGHRS and CDR2 YFSETQ. The length of the CDR3 is 16 residues. Trimming pared 5 bases from V and 0 bases from J, leaving 14 bases between. The CDR3: CASRDGQAANTGELFF. Here the CDR3 DNA reads TGCGCCAGCAGGGACGGACAAGCCGCGAACACCGGGGAGCTGTTTTTT. The variable domain in full, completed from reference TRBV5-1 and TRBJ2-2, reads KAGVTQTPRYLIKTRGQQVTLSCSPISGHRSVSWYQQTPGQGLQFLFEYFSETQRNKGNFPGRFSGRQFSNSRSEMNVSTLELGDSALYLCASRDGQAANTGELFFGEGSRLTVL.

This clone was observed many times. The germline gene is not matched at one end of the junction; a read error may be the cause. The V call is TRBV7-7, the J call TRBJ2-1; 7 nucleotides match TRBD2. The CDR3 has 15 residues. Germline CDR1 and CDR2: SSHAT and FNYEAQ (reference sequence). The CDR3 DNA reads TGTGCTAGCAGTTCTATTACGGGGGGACTCAATGAGCAGTTCTTC. Protein product: CASSSITGGLNEQFF. Supplemented by reference TRBV7-7 and TRBJ2-1, the full variable domain reads GAGVSQSPRYKVTKRGQDVTLRCDPISSHATLYWYQQALGQGPEFLTYFNYEAQPDKSGLPSDRFSAERPEGSISTLTIQRTEQRDSAMYRCASSSITGGLNEQFFGPGTRLTVL.

V usage is TRBV19 and J usage is TRBJ2-3, with D tentatively TRBD2 (6 bases). Germline values: CDR1 LNHDA, CDR2 SQIVND (reference sequence). The ends were cut back, 4 bases at V and 4 bases at J, with 24 bases in the middle. The CDR3 extends over 18 amino acids. The CDR3 sequence is CASSNPRAMGRSPDTQYF. The CDR3 DNA reads TGTGCCAGTAGTAACCCCAGGGCAATGGGGAGGAGCCCAGATACGCAGTATTTT.

Details on this clone: This specimen includes other DNA sequences encoding the same CDR3. The chain recombines TRBV9 with TRBJ2-2; unclear D gene. Trimming cost V 2 bases and J 1 base, with 3 bases left between them. Germline V gives CDR1 SGDLS, CDR2 YYNGEE. The CDR3 loop spans 13 amino acids. The CDR3 sequence is CASSVGNTGELFF. CDR3 bases: TGTGCCAGCAGCGTGGGGAACACCGGGGAGCTGTTTTTT.

The V call is TRBV29-1, the J call TRBJ2-1, with D perhaps assigned TRBD1 or TRBD2 (5 bases each). V was pared by 6 bases and J by 8 bases, with 11 bases between. The CDR3 covers 11 residues. The germline gives CDR1 SQVTM, CDR2 ANQGSEA. The CDR3 loop reads CSVVGTDEQFF. The CDR3 nucleotides read TGCAGCGTGGTGGGGACGGATGAGCAGTTCTTC.

As concerns this clone: Distinct nucleotide sequences in the sample also encode this CDR3. The chain couples TRBV19 to TRBJ2-5; D remains unclear. This CDR3 is 11 amino acids long. V lost 8 bases, J lost 5 bases, and 9 bases lay in between. CDR1 and CDR2 from the germline V gene are LNHDA and SQIVND (reference sequence). CDR3: CASRTGETQYF. The CDR3 coding sequence is TGTGCCAGTCGCACTGGGGAGACCCAGTACTTC.

On this clone: Other DNA variants within this sample encode the same CDR3. This chain links TRBV6-4 with TRBJ1-1; D remains unclear. CDR1 is MRHNA, CDR2 SNTAGT, per germline. CDR3 size: 12 residues. The germline V and J ends were trimmed by 2 bases and 3 bases, with 4 bases remaining between them. The DNA for the CDR3 is TGTGCCAGCAGTGACGGGCACACTGAAGCTTTCTTT. Its protein product is CASSDGHTEAFF.

The chain carries TRBV27 and TRBJ2-1, with 7 bases identical to TRBD1. The CDR3 spans 15 residues. Trimming at V came to 5 bases and at J to 2 bases, leaving 6 bases not matched to a gene. Germline V CDR1 and CDR2: MNHEY, SMNVEV (reference sequence). The CDR3 DNA sequence: TGTGCCAGCAGTACCTACAGGGGTGCCTACAATGAGCAGTTCTTC. Protein sequence: CASSTYRGAYNEQFF.

V and J are TRBV7-6 and TRBJ2-3; D ambiguous. The CDR3 loop spans 13 amino acids. Germline values: CDR1 SGHVS, CDR2 FNYEAQ. Trimming took 1 base from V and 6 from J, leaving 8 bases between them. In DNA form, the CDR3 reads TGTGCCAGCAGCTTAGGGGTCAGGGATACGCAGTATTTT. Protein: CASSLGVRDTQYF. The full variable domain, its missing parts supplied by reference TRBV7-6 and TRBJ2-3, is GAGVSQSPRYKVTKRGQDVALRCDPISGHVSLYWYRQALGQGPEFLTYFNYEAQQDKSGLPNDRFSAERPEGSISTLTIQRTEQRDSAMYRCASSLGVRDTQYFGPGTRLTVL.

The chain uses TRBV11-2 and TRBJ1-6; D is unresolved. Trimming removed 2 bases at V and 9 bases at J, with 11 bases between. The CDR3 spans 14 residues. The germline CDR1 and CDR2 sequences are SGHAT and FQNNGV. The CDR3 bases are TGTGCCAGCAGCTTAAACCTCTTGGGTTCACCCCTCCACTTT. This translates into CASSLNLLGSPLHF.

The V call is TRBV6-5, the J call TRBJ2-5; 9 bases agree with TRBD2. V lost 6 bases, J lost 5 bases, and 7 bases stayed unmatched. The CDR3 covers 14 residues. The germline V gene has CDR1 MNHEY and CDR2 SVGAGI. The CDR3 is CASSLAGDGETQYF. In DNA, the CDR3 is TGTGCCAGCAGCTTAGCGGGAGACGGGGAGACCCAGTACTTC.

The chain links TRBV7-6 to TRBJ2-6, with a possible D match to TRBD2 (6 bases). V was pared by 7 bases and J by 0 bases, with 10 bases between. CDR3 length equals 15 residues. Germline-derived CDR1 and CDR2 are SGHVS and FNYEAQ. CDR3 amino acids: CASKGGVSGANVLTF. The CDR3, as DNA: TGTGCCAGCAAGGGAGGCGTCTCTGGGGCCAACGTCCTGACTTTC.

This chain connects TRBV5-1 to TRBJ2-7; TRBD1 might be the D (6 bases). Germline values: CDR1 SGHRS, CDR2 YFSETQ. The CDR3 runs 16 residues. V dropped 0 bases and J dropped 8 bases, with 21 bases sitting between them. DNA for the CDR3: TGCGCCAGCAGCTTGGTTTCCCAAATGACAGGCTCAAAGCAGTACTTC. Encoded protein: CASSLVSQMTGSKQYF. Drawing the rest from reference TRBV5-1 and TRBJ2-7, the complete variable domain is KAGVTQTPRYLIKTRGQQVTLSCSPISGHRSVSWYQQTPGQGLQFLFEYFSETQRNKGNFPGRFSGRQFSNSRSEMNVSTLELGDSALYLCASSLVSQMTGSKQYFGPGTRLTVT.

This chain connects TRBV7-6 to TRBJ2-3; D gene uncertain. V dropped 0 bases and J dropped 3 bases, with 13 bases sitting between them. Germline loops: CDR1 SGHVS, CDR2 FNYEAQ. The CDR3 has 16 amino acids. The CDR3 protein is CASSLAEPAGTDTQYF. The CDR3 nucleotides read TGTGCCAGCAGCTTAGCGGAGCCCGCCGGGACAGATACGCAGTATTTT.

This chain connects TRBV27 to TRBJ1-2; 12 positions agree with TRBD1. Germline V gene lookup returns CDR1 MNHEY and CDR2 SMNVEV (reference sequence). J gave up 8 bases and V 5 bases, and 12 bases lay outside the gene matches. The CDR3 consists of 16 residues. CDR3 protein: CASSPILSGQGAGYTF. CDR3 DNA sequence: TGTGCCAGCAGTCCAATCCTCTCGGGACAGGGGGCCGGCTACACCTTC.

This clone showed up just a few times. CDR3 sequence: CASSLGAGANTGELFF. DNA for the CDR3: TGCGCCAGCAGCTTGGGGGCAGGAGCGAACACCGGGGAGCTGTTTTTT. The chain has TRBV5-1 and TRBJ2-2; no reliable D call. The CDR3 covers 16 residues. Germline CDR1 reads SGHRS; CDR2 reads YFSETQ. Between the trimmed V and J ends, which lost 0 bases and 0 bases, there was a span of 9 bases.

There are many counts of this clone. The chain is built from TRBV5-1 and TRBJ1-2, with TRBD1 identical over 8 bases. The germline V gene has CDR1 SGHRS and CDR2 YFSETQ. V trimming: 0 bases; J trimming: 9 bases; junction bases outside the gene matches: 7. CDR3 length: 14 amino acids. The CDR3 DNA reads TGCGCCAGCAGCTTGGAGGGGACAGGTCCTCGCTACACCTTC. Translation gives CASSLEGTGPRYTF.

The chain is built from TRBV2 and TRBJ2-1; 9 bases map to TRBD2. Germline loops: CDR1 SNHLY, CDR2 FYNNEI. V trimming: 7 bases; J trimming: 7 bases; junction bases outside the gene matches: 11. This CDR3 is built from 15 residues. The CDR3 sequence: CASIRLADFLNEQFF. In DNA form, the CDR3 reads TGTGCCAGCATCCGACTAGCGGACTTCTTAAATGAGCAGTTCTTC.

This clone appeared a few times. CDR3 region: CASSPSEWGWVTEAFF. CDR3 coding DNA: TGTGCCAGCTCACCATCCGAGTGGGGCTGGGTCACTGAAGCTTTCTTT. The chain couples TRBV18 to TRBJ1-1, with D maybe TRBD1 (5 bases). Germline V gives CDR1 KGHSH, CDR2 LQKENI. The V end lost 2 bases, the J end lost 4 bases, and 17 bases lay between the germline ends. This CDR3 is 16 amino acids long.